The entry below gives a single T cell receptor beta chain sequence along with its context. The antigen is undetermined. Systemic immunosuppression or a history of autoimmune disease excluded patients. The data were taken from a study of OX40 agonist ivuxolimab in advanced cancers. As for the study in general: Antecedent anti-PD-1, anti-PD-L1 or anti-CTLA-4 therapy was permissible, with about 39% having received some.

Findings of the study overall: The study observed clonal expansion of CD4+ and CD8+ blood T cells by week 6 at 0.1 to 3.0 mg/kg.

This CDR3 spans 15 amino acids. The V and J ends lost 5 bases and 2 bases, in that order; junction bases with no gene match: 9. The germline V gene encodes CDR1 MGHRA and CDR2 YSYEKL. Sequencing used immunoSEQ multiplex PCR; TCRdb keeps in-frame clones, though not all of them. The sample contains 40,000 or so clones, roughly 89% of which appear only once. This specimen was CD4+ or CD8+ T cells sorted from blood, taken in a trial of the OX40 agonist ivuxolimab. This rearrangement joins TRBV4-1 to TRBJ2-7, with 7 positions matching TRBD1. This sequence was found in an adult with an advanced solid tumor such as melanoma, head and neck, liver or kidney cancer. CDR3: CASSSGTDTAYEQYF. The DNA for the CDR3 is TGCGCCAGCAGCTCGGGGACAGATACAGCCTACGAGCAGTACTTC.